A single sample gave rise to the 21 T cell receptor beta chains below, sequenced in a study of identical twins. One entry per CDR3 protein, called by TCRdb with MiXCR from the 5' RACE reads. The sample has about 570,000 distinct CDR3 sequences, more than 9% seen once. The sample also formed part of further work on yellow fever vaccine responses in identical twins.

Input material: PBMCs. Receptors originate from a woman aged 18-30 years in good health.

This clonotype was detected many times. The rearrangement uses TRBV5-1 and TRBJ1-2, with D possibly matching TRBD1 (5 bases). This CDR3 comprises 12 residues. V was trimmed by 3 bases and J by 10 bases, leaving 13 bases between them. Germline V gene sequence: CDR1 SGHRS, CDR2 YFSETQ. CDR3 DNA: TGCGCCAGCAGCTCACCGGGACGCAACTACACCTTC. Translation gives CASSSPGRNYTF.

This clonotype was observed a few times. This chain links TRBV6-1 with TRBJ2-7, with 7 bases aligning to TRBD2. Germline CDR1 reads MNHNS; CDR2 reads SASEGT. The CDR3 runs 17 residues. The V gene end was trimmed by 6 bases and the J gene end by 0 bases; junction bases not matched to a gene: 14. This chain's CDR3 is CASSPLGLTGGSYEQYF. Here the CDR3 DNA reads TGTGCCAGCAGCCCACTGGGACTAACGGGGGGCTCCTACGAGCAGTACTTC.

This clonotype was counted many times. This chain joins TRBV5-1 and TRBJ2-3; D not resolved. The germline V and J ends were trimmed by 0 bases and 2 bases, with 4 bases remaining between them. This CDR3 contains 13 residues. Germline CDR1 is SGHRS and CDR2 is YFSETQ. The CDR3, as DNA: TGCGCCAGCAGCTTGGCCCACACAGATACGCAGTATTTT. Residues: CASSLAHTDTQYF.

This clonotype has a handful of counts. The chain couples TRBV5-1 to TRBJ1-6; 7 positions match TRBD1. The CDR3 is 18 amino acids. Germline values: CDR1 SGHRS, CDR2 YFSETQ. The V gene end was trimmed by 4 bases and the J gene end by 6 bases; junction bases not matched to a gene: 16. CDR3 coding DNA: TGCGCCAGCAGCCCTAATAGGACAGGAACGATTATTAATTCACCCCTCCACTTT. Residues: CASSPNRTGTIINSPLHF.

This clonotype was seen a few times. The rearrangement uses TRBV4-2 and TRBJ1-2, with 8 nucleotides matching TRBD1. The CDR3 is 15 amino acids. Germline values: CDR1 LGHNA, CDR2 YNFKEQ. V trimming: 1 base; J trimming: 3 bases; junction bases outside the gene matches: 4. CDR3 coding DNA: TGTGCCAGCAGCCAAGCCAGGGGGCCCGACTATGGCTACACCTTC. It encodes CASSQARGPDYGYTF.

The chain couples TRBV4-2 to TRBJ2-2; TRBD2 agrees at 9 bases. J was trimmed by 6 bases and V by 4 bases; bases with no gene match: 12. CDR3 length: 17 amino acids. Germline loops: CDR1 LGHNA, CDR2 YNFKEQ. CDR3 loop: CASSREAGGSAPGELFF. The CDR3 bases are TGTGCCAGCAGCCGGGAAGCGGGAGGCTCAGCGCCCGGGGAGCTGTTTTTT.

The chain employs TRBV5-1 and TRBJ2-3, with 9 bases identical to TRBD2. The CDR3 runs to 16 residues. Trimming at V came to 0 bases and at J to 1 base, leaving 3 bases not matched to a gene. Per the germline V gene, CDR1 is SGHRS and CDR2 is YFSETQ. CDR3 loop: CASSLVPSGGTDTQYF. CDR3 coding DNA: TGCGCCAGCAGCTTGGTTCCTAGCGGGGGCACAGATACGCAGTATTTT. Variable domain in full (rest from reference TRBV5-1 and TRBJ2-3): KAGVTQTPRYLIKTRGQQVTLSCSPISGHRSVSWYQQTPGQGLQFLFEYFSETQRNKGNFPGRFSGRQFSNSRSEMNVSTLELGDSALYLCASSLVPSGGTDTQYFGPGTRLTVL.

This clonotype was recorded many times. V and J are TRBV20-1 and TRBJ1-2; tentatively, D is TRBD1 (5 bases). The CDR3 contains 14 residues. CDR1 DFQATT and CDR2 SNEGSKA come from the germline V gene (reference sequence). The V end lost 6 bases, the J end lost 4 bases, and 18 bases lay between the germline ends. Here the CDR3 reads CSATLKTVSYGYTF. The CDR3 region has the DNA TGCAGTGCGACCCTTAAGACAGTCTCCTATGGCTACACCTTC.

This clonotype has a count of ten or more. At one end the junction does not follow the germline gene, possibly because of a read error. The chain is built from TRBV7-7 and TRBJ2-3; no reliable D call. In germline, CDR1 is SSHAT, CDR2 FNYEAQ (reference sequence). This CDR3 is built from 13 residues. The CDR3 here is CASSLSLTDTQYF. As DNA, the CDR3 is TGTGCTAGCAGCTTATCCCTAACAGATACGCAGTATTTT.

This chain joins TRBV6-5 and TRBJ2-1, with D hard to call. This CDR3 has 16 residues. The V end was cut by 2 bases, the J end by 0 bases, with 11 bases between. The germline V gene has CDR1 MNHEY and CDR2 SVGAGI. For the CDR3, the DNA is TGTGCCAGCAGTTACGGTAAAACGAGCTCCTACAATGAGCAGTTCTTC. Protein: CASSYGKTSSYNEQFF.

This clonotype was seen repeatedly, ten times or more. The chain couples TRBV29-1 to TRBJ2-1; TRBD2 matches at 9 bases. The J segment lost 9 bases and the V segment lost 3 bases, leaving 6 bases of the junction unmatched. The germline V gene has CDR1 SQVTM and CDR2 ANQGSEA. This CDR3 comprises 13 residues. The CDR3 DNA is TGCAGCGTTGACCTAGCGGGGCGCCCTGAGCAGTTCTTC. Translated, it gives CSVDLAGRPEQFF.

This clonotype occurred many times. The V and J genes are TRBV12-3 or TRBV12-4 and TRBJ2-7; D perhaps matches TRBD2 (6 bases). The CDR3 is made up of 12 amino acids. V was pared by 6 bases and J by 4 bases, with 10 bases between. DNA of the CDR3: TGTGCCAGCAGCTATCGGGAGTACGAGCAGTACTTC. As protein: CASSYREYEQYF.

V gene TRBV28 combines with J gene TRBJ2-7; TRBD2 is a possible D gene (7 bases). The germline V and J ends were trimmed by 7 bases and 6 bases, with 19 bases remaining between them. The CDR3 runs 14 residues. Germline CDR1 reads MDHEN; CDR2 reads SYDVKM. DNA for the CDR3: TGTGCCAGCAACGAGAGGGGGGGCCGAGGCGAGCAGTACTTC. Protein product: CASNERGGRGEQYF.

The chain links TRBV19 to TRBJ2-1, with D tentatively TRBD2 (6 bases). Germline CDR1 is LNHDA and CDR2 is SQIVND (reference sequence). This CDR3 is 12 amino acids long. V was trimmed by 5 bases and J by 8 bases, leaving 10 bases between them. CDR3 DNA: TGTGCCAGTAGTTTAAGCGGGCATGAGCAGTTCTTC. Protein sequence: CASSLSGHEQFF.

This clonotype was seen a handful of times. CDR3: CASSQERHPPYEQYF. The CDR3, as DNA: TGCGCCAGCAGCCAAGAAAGACACCCGCCCTACGAGCAGTACTTC. The chain couples TRBV4-3 to TRBJ2-7; D unresolved. Germline values: CDR1 LGHNA, CDR2 YSLEER. Trimming pared 0 bases from V and 2 bases from J, leaving 11 bases between. The length of the CDR3 is 15 residues.

The CDR3 reads CAITSGFLGSYEQYF. CDR3 DNA sequence: TGTGCCATCACTTCGGGGTTTCTGGGCTCCTACGAGCAGTACTTC. This sequence joins TRBV10-3 and TRBJ2-7, with D possibly matching TRBD2 (5 bases). CDR1 is ENHRY, CDR2 SYGVKD, per germline. The V and J ends lost 7 bases and 0 bases respectively, with 16 bases between them. The CDR3 sequence is 15 residues long.

This clonotype has at least ten counts. V is TRBV29-1 and J is TRBJ2-7; no definite D call. Per the germline V gene, CDR1 is SQVTM and CDR2 is ANQGSEA. Deletions cut 4 bases from V and 0 bases from J, with 16 bases between. The length of the CDR3 is 15 residues. The CDR3 region has the DNA TGCAGCGTTGGGTTCCGGAAAGCTTCCTCCTACGAGCAGTACTTC. It encodes CSVGFRKASSYEQYF.

Many counts were recorded for this clonotype. J is TRBJ2-7 and V is TRBV28; D remains unclear. CDR1 and CDR2 (germline): MDHEN, SYDVKM. CDR3 length: 13 residues. V lost 5 bases and J lost 1, with 9 bases in between. Written as DNA, the CDR3 is TGTGCCAGCAGTGGGGATGTATCCTACGAGCAGTACTTC. It is translated as CASSGDVSYEQYF.

The rearrangement joins TRBV4-2 to TRBJ2-7, with 7 bases that match TRBD2. The germline CDR1 and CDR2 sequences are LGHNA and YNFKEQ. CDR3 length: 16 residues. The V segment lost 0 bases and the J segment 2 bases; nucleotides outside the gene matches: 7. The CDR3 nucleotides are TGTGCCAGCAGCCAAGAGGCGGCGGGGGAGACCTACGAGCAGTACTTC. Its protein product is CASSQEAAGETYEQYF.

This chain connects TRBV28 to TRBJ2-7; D remains ambiguous. The V gene lost 4 bases and the J gene lost 5 bases, with 18 bases spanning the gap. Per the germline V gene, CDR1 is MDHEN and CDR2 is SYDVKM. This CDR3 contains 15 residues. The CDR3 DNA follows: TGTGCCAGCAGTTCGCCGGTGGGGTTGTCGCACGAGCAGTACTTC. This codes for CASSSPVGLSHEQYF.

This clonotype was counted ten times or more. The CDR3 sequence: CSASPLAGVLDTQYF. CDR3 DNA sequence: TGCAGTGCTAGTCCCTTAGCGGGGGTTTTAGATACGCAGTATTTT. This chain links TRBV20-1 with TRBJ2-3; 9 bases map to TRBD2. The V segment lost 3 bases and the J segment 5 bases; nucleotides outside the gene matches: 9. The germline V gene has CDR1 DFQATT and CDR2 SNEGSKA (reference sequence). This CDR3 spans 15 amino acids.